This is a list of T cell receptor beta chains from one sample in a study of blood T cell repertoires in COVID-19. Only in-frame clones appear in the TCRdb table, and some are missing; sequencing was by immunoSEQ multiplex PCR. The table lists about 300,000 clones, 70% to 85% of them singletons, with around 1.6% in the top ten. Sequences were obtained from peripheral blood. These receptors originate from a human donor with COVID-19, enrolled during active disease. The donor label of this sample is uncertain. The CDR3 runs from the conserved cysteine through the conserved F or W. D genes are given only for firm matches. A row's size may be missing; if present it is once, few, many or a size class.

cdr3_nt,cdr3_aa,d_call,j_call,clone_size,v_call
TGTGCCAGCAGCGGACGGACAGGGCAAGAGACCCAGTACTTC,CASSGRTGQETQYF,TRBD1,TRBJ2-5,.,TRBV5-6
TGTGCCAGCAGGACGTGGGGGGGTACTAATGAAAAACTGTTTTTT,CASRTWGGTNEKLFF,.,TRBJ1-4,.,TRBV28
TGTGCCAGCAGTGGGGACTTTCCCGGGGAGACCCAGTACTTC,CASSGDFPGETQYF,.,TRBJ2-5,.,TRBV28
TGTGCCAGCAGTTTAGGCGGGCTAGCGGGAGCCTGGTCGCGGCACAATGAGCAGTTCTTC,CASSLGGLAGAWSRHNEQFF,TRBD2,TRBJ2-1,.,TRBV28
TGTGCCAGCAGCTTTGGGGGGACAGCCTACGAGCAGTACTTC,CASSFGGTAYEQYF,.,TRBJ2-7,.,TRBV7-9
TGTGCCAGCAGTGAGCTACTAGCGGGAGCTAGTGAGCAGTTCTTC,CASSELLAGASEQFF,TRBD2,TRBJ2-1,once,TRBV6-4
TGTGCCAGCAGCGGTCCGGGACTAGCGGGGGGTTACAATGAGCAGTTCTTC,CASSGPGLAGGYNEQFF,TRBD2,TRBJ2-1,.,TRBV7-2
TGTGCTAGTGGTCCAGGTTTCTCCTACAATGAGCAGTTCTTC,CASGPGFSYNEQFF,.,TRBJ2-1,.,TRBV12-5
TGTGCCAGCAGCCCATGGGCAGGCACGTATAATTCACCCCTCCACTTT,CASSPWAGTYNSPLHF,.,TRBJ1-6,.,TRBV5-8
TGTGCCAGCAGCTCCGGGATCTCGTACGAGCAGTACTTC,CASSSGISYEQYF,.,TRBJ2-7,.,TRBV5-4
TGTGCCAGCAGGGCACAGGGGGAGGGTTCACCCCTCCACTTT,CASRAQGEGSPLHF,TRBD1,TRBJ1-6,.,TRBV28
TGCGCCAGCGCGCGGGGGGCGAGCTCCTACAATGAGCAGTTCTTC,CASARGASSYNEQFF,TRBD2,TRBJ2-1,once,TRBV4-1
TGCGCCAGCAGCTTGGAGGCAGGGGTGGACAATCAGCCCCAGCATTTT,CASSLEAGVDNQPQHF,.,TRBJ1-5,.,TRBV5-1
TGTGCCAGCAGGCGTAGCAATCAGCCCCAGCATTTT,CASRRSNQPQHF,.,TRBJ1-5,.,TRBV12-3/TRBV12-4
TGTGCCAGCAGCTCGACAGGGGGAGGTGATACGCAGTATTTT,CASSSTGGGDTQYF,TRBD1,TRBJ2-3,.,TRBV7-9
TGTGCCAGCAGTAACCCCAGGACAATTAACTATGGCTACACCTTC,CASSNPRTINYGYTF,.,TRBJ1-2,.,TRBV28